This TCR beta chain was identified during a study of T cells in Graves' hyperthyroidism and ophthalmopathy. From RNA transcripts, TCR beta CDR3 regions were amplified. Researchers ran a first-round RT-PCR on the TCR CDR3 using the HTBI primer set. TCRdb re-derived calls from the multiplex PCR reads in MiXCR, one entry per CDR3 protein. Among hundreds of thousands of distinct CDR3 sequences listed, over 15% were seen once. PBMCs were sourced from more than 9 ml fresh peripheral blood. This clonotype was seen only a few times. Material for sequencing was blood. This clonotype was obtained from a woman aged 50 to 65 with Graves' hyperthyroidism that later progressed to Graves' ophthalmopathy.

This chain's CDR3 is CASSPATSGGEVGTDTQYF. CDR3 DNA sequence: TGTGCCAGCAGCCCAGCGACTAGCGGGGGGGAGGTCGGCACAGATACGCAGTATTTT. The chain uses TRBV7-9 and TRBJ2-3, with 14 bases identical to TRBD2. The CDR3 runs 19 residues. Per germline, CDR1 SEHNR and CDR2 FQNEAQ (reference sequence). The ends lost 5 bases at V and 1 base at J; junction bases unmatched: 11.